Below are 20 T cell receptor beta chains sequenced from a single sample in a study of blood T cells in healthy people across ages. A second roughly 7 to 11 cycle PCR used barcoded and J-beta primers. TCRdb itself ran the 5' RACE reads through MiXCR, one entry per CDR3 protein. The data show about 780,000 distinct CDR3 sequences, about half seen once. The sequenced material came from blood. All receptors derive from a man older than 75 in good health.

This clonotype showed up just a few times. V usage is TRBV29-1 and J usage is TRBJ2-7, with a tentative D call TRBD1 (6 bases). Germline V gene sequence: CDR1 SQVTM, CDR2 ANQGSEA. The CDR3 covers 12 residues. Trimming stripped 4 bases from V and 4 bases from J, with 11 bases between. CDR3 DNA: TGCAGCGTTGTCGAGGGGGTGTACGAGCAGTACTTC. Translating it yields CSVVEGVYEQYF.

This clonotype occurred many times. The chain employs TRBV11-3 and TRBJ2-1; the match to TRBD2 covers 11 bases. V lost 1 base, J lost 0 bases, and 8 bases stayed unmatched. The CDR3 is 19 amino acids. Germline lookup yields CDR1 SGHNT and CDR2 YENEEA. The CDR3 nucleotides are TGTGCCAGCAGCTTAGGTTGGATTAGCGGGAGGGCCTCCTACAATGAGCAGTTCTTC. This translates into CASSLGWISGRASYNEQFF.

V usage is TRBV29-1 and J usage is TRBJ2-7; D uncertain. Trimming removed 5 bases at V and 7 bases at J, with 12 bases between. This CDR3 is 11 amino acids long. Per the germline V gene, CDR1 is SQVTM and CDR2 is ANQGSEA. Here the CDR3 reads CSVHLTEEQYF. The DNA of the CDR3 is TGCAGCGTTCACCTTACGGAAGAGCAGTACTTC.

This clonotype was seen a few times. The gene calls are TRBV7-2 and TRBJ2-3, with 9 positions matching TRBD1. CDR3 length equals 16 residues. The germline gives CDR1 SGHTA, CDR2 FQGNSA. The V segment lost 5 bases and the J segment 3 bases; nucleotides outside the gene matches: 9. The CDR3 nucleotides read TGTGCCAGCAGCCTACAGGGGGCGCGTTTTACAGATACGCAGTATTTT. It is translated as CASSLQGARFTDTQYF.

J is TRBJ1-6 and V is TRBV20-1; D is unclear. The CDR3 has 14 amino acids. Germline CDR1 is DFQATT and CDR2 is SNEGSKA (reference sequence). The ends were cut back, 3 bases at V and 7 bases at J, with 13 bases in the middle. The CDR3 loop reads CSASPRTHNSPLHF. The CDR3 bases are TGCAGTGCTAGTCCCCGGACCCACAATTCACCCCTCCACTTT.

The J gene is TRBJ2-4, the V gene TRBV7-9; no firm D call. V was pared by 5 bases and J by 0 bases, with 5 bases between. The CDR3 has 13 amino acids. The V gene's germline CDR1 is SEHNR and CDR2 FQNEAQ (reference sequence). The CDR3 protein is CASSAIAKNIQYF. In nucleotides, the CDR3 is TGTGCCAGCAGCGCCATAGCCAAAAACATTCAGTACTTC.

This clonotype was seen only once. Germline and junction disagree at one end, which may indicate a read error. This chain joins TRBV30 and TRBJ2-3, with D possibly being TRBD1 (6 bases). The CDR3 is made up of 14 amino acids. From germline, CDR1 is GTSNPN and CDR2 SVGIG (reference sequence). The CDR3 reads CARSVLGATDTQYF. In DNA form, the CDR3 reads TGTGCCCGGAGTGTACTGGGGGCGACAGATACGCAGTATTTT.

V is TRBV28 and J is TRBJ1-2; 7 bases align to TRBD1. CDR1 and CDR2 (germline): MDHEN, SYDVKM. The V segment lost 3 bases and the J segment 4 bases; nucleotides outside the gene matches: 2. This CDR3 is 13 amino acids long. The CDR3 loop reads CASSLTGPYGYTF. The DNA for the CDR3 is TGTGCCAGCAGTTTGACAGGGCCCTATGGCTACACCTTC.

This clonotype was observed a few times. The gene calls are TRBV24-1 and TRBJ2-3; D is perhaps TRBD1 or TRBD2 (5 bases each). This CDR3 spans 14 amino acids. The germline V gene has CDR1 KGHDR and CDR2 SFDVKD. The V and J ends lost 3 bases and 6 bases respectively, with 12 bases between them. For the CDR3, the DNA is TGTGCCACCAGTGATCGGCGGGCAGGGGATACGCAGTATTTT. Protein: CATSDRRAGDTQYF.

The chain carries TRBV7-9 and TRBJ2-5; D unclear. Matching the DNA end better, TRBJ2-7 makes the J call doubtful. The germline gives CDR1 SEHNR, CDR2 FQNEAQ (reference sequence). The CDR3 spans 11 residues. CDR3 residues: CASSYPTEQYF. The CDR3, as DNA: TGTGCCAGCAGCTACCCCACCGAGCAGTACTTC.

This clonotype occurred a few times. The chain carries TRBV29-1 and TRBJ2-7; unclear D gene. Trimming took 7 bases from V and 5 from J, leaving 18 bases between them. Germline V gene lookup returns CDR1 SQVTM and CDR2 ANQGSEA. The CDR3 has 13 amino acids. The CDR3 is CSAQGRSPNEQYF. The CDR3, as DNA: TGCAGCGCTCAAGGGCGGAGTCCTAACGAGCAGTACTTC.

V and J are TRBV5-1 and TRBJ1-2, with TRBD1 as a possible D gene (6 bases). Trimming left V 4 bases short and J 4 bases short, with 17 bases between. This CDR3 spans 15 amino acids. Looked up from germline, CDR1 is SGHRS and CDR2 is YFSETQ. The CDR3 spells CASSINRDVSYGYTF. Written as DNA, the CDR3 is TGCGCCAGCAGCATCAACAGGGATGTGAGCTATGGCTACACCTTC.

The chain has TRBV28 and TRBJ2-6, with 9 bases aligning to TRBD1. Germline CDR1 MDHEN, CDR2 SYDVKM. Germline trimming cut 5 bases from V and 4 bases from J; bases unmatched to any gene: 12. This CDR3 spans 18 amino acids. The CDR3 reads CASSPPPGTGTGANVLTF. CDR3 DNA: TGTGCCAGCAGTCCACCTCCCGGGACAGGGACAGGGGCCAACGTCCTGACTTTC.

This clonotype has more than one count but fewer than ten. The genes are TRBV12-3 or TRBV12-4 and TRBJ2-1; D uncertain. This CDR3 is built from 12 residues. V shed 6 bases and J shed 5 bases, with 8 bases lying between them. The CDR3, as DNA: TGTGCCAGCAGCCCAGCGAACAATGAGCAGTTCTTC. It specifies CASSPANNEQFF.

This clonotype was seen more than once but under ten times. This chain connects TRBV28 to TRBJ1-2; 7 nucleotides align to TRBD1. CDR3 length: 14 residues. CDR1 and CDR2 (germline): MDHEN, SYDVKM. V trimming: 3 bases; J trimming: 8 bases; junction bases outside the gene matches: 9. CDR3 in amino acids: CASSLQMGQLGYTF. The CDR3 nucleotides read TGTGCCAGCAGTTTGCAAATGGGACAGCTAGGCTACACCTTC.

This clonotype has just a few counts. V and J are TRBV4-1 and TRBJ2-6, with a weak D call TRBD1 (5 bases). Germline lookup yields CDR1 MGHRA and CDR2 YSYEKL. The CDR3 runs to 15 residues. The V gene lost 3 bases and the J gene lost 0 bases, with 6 bases spanning the gap. The CDR3: CASSHDSSGANVLTF. As DNA, the CDR3 is TGCGCCAGCAGCCACGACAGCTCTGGGGCCAACGTCCTGACTTTC.

The chain joins TRBV5-1 to TRBJ2-7, with TRBD1 matching over 9 bases. CDR1 and CDR2 (germline): SGHRS, YFSETQ. This CDR3 region has 16 residues. Losses at the gene ends were 2 bases for V and 1 base for J; bases not matched to a gene: 7. The CDR3 bases are TGCGCCAGCAGCTTATTTGGACAGGGGATATCCTACGAGCAGTACTTC. Its translation is CASSLFGQGISYEQYF.

The chain uses TRBV5-1 and TRBJ2-5, with D possibly matching TRBD1 (5 bases). Per germline, CDR1 SGHRS and CDR2 YFSETQ. This CDR3 region has 17 residues. V lost 1 base, J lost 4 bases, and 20 bases lay in between. CDR3 in amino acids: CASSLLGRAMGSETQYF. In DNA form, the CDR3 reads TGCGCCAGCAGCTTGCTCGGCAGGGCGATGGGCTCAGAGACCCAGTACTTC.

Points on this clonotype: A junction boundary mismatches the germline segment, possibly from a read error. The J gene is TRBJ2-1, the V gene TRBV20-1, with 11 bases lining up with TRBD2. The CDR3 contains 16 residues. From germline, CDR1 is DFQATT and CDR2 SNEGSKA (reference sequence). CDR3 protein: CSARKIAGGSYKEQFF. Written as DNA, the CDR3 is TGCAGTGCTAGAAAAATAGCGGGAGGGAGCTACAAGGAGCAGTTCTTC.

The chain couples TRBV9 to TRBJ1-4, with D unresolved. Germline V CDR1 and CDR2: SGDLS, YYNGEE. Between the trimmed V and J ends, which lost 0 bases and 8 bases, there was a span of 8 bases. The CDR3 is made up of 13 amino acids. CDR3: CASSVDREEKLFF. CDR3 DNA: TGTGCCAGCAGCGTAGATCGGGAAGAAAAACTGTTTTTT.